These 28 T cell receptor beta chains came from one sample sequenced in a study of tumour-infiltrating T cells in Burkitt lymphoma. Here immunoSEQ multiplex PCR was the method, and the copy in TCRdb shows in-frame clones only, minus some. The sample has approximately 46,000 clones, roughly 30% seen once. Specimen: tumor tissue. These TCRs come from a human donor with Burkitt lymphoma.

This clone was detected a few times. The chain links TRBV13 to TRBJ2-3, with 13 bases identical to TRBD2. Trimming at V came to 4 bases and at J to 3 bases, leaving 16 bases not matched to a gene. The CDR3 is 20 residues long. Germline V gene sequence: CDR1 PRHDT, CDR2 FYEKMQ (reference sequence). The CDR3 nucleotides read TGTGCCAGCAGCTCGAATCTACTAGCGGGGGGGCCATTCACGACAGATACGCAGTATTTT. Translating it yields CASSSNLLAGGPFTTDTQYF. The whole variable domain, remainder taken from reference TRBV13 and TRBJ2-3, is AAGVIQSPRHLIKEKRETATLKCYPIPRHDTVYWYQQGPGQDPQFLISFYEKMQSDKGSIPDRFSAQQFSDYHSELNMSSLELGDSALYFCASSSNLLAGGPFTTDTQYFGPGTRLTVL.

The table lists this clone with a few counts. In DNA, the CDR3 is TGTGCCAGCAGCGCTGGACATTCGAATCAGCCCCAGCATTTT. Translating gives CASSAGHSNQPQHF. This chain links TRBV28 with TRBJ1-5, with D possibly matching TRBD1 (5 bases). The CDR3 is 14 residues long. Trimming stripped 6 bases from V and 4 bases from J, with 13 bases between. The V gene's germline CDR1 is MDHEN and CDR2 SYDVKM.

V gene TRBV5-4 combines with J gene TRBJ1-2; the D is unclear. The CDR3 length is 12 residues. Germline loops: CDR1 SGHNT, CDR2 YYREEE (reference sequence). Trimming removed 4 bases from V and 8 bases from J, with 12 bases in between. The CDR3: CASSPAMGGYTF. The CDR3 DNA reads TGTGCCAGCAGCCCGGCCATGGGGGGCTACACCTTC.

This clone appeared a few times. The chain combines TRBV10-3 with TRBJ2-7; possibly TRBD2 for D (5 bases). CDR1 ENHRY and CDR2 SYGVKD come from the germline V gene. The CDR3 length is 12 residues. Trimming removed 0 bases at V and 7 bases at J, with 7 bases between. The CDR3 loop reads CAISESSGEQYF. In DNA, the CDR3 is TGTGCCATCAGTGAGTCGTCGGGGGAGCAGTACTTC.

A few counts support this clone. V gene TRBV4-3 combines with J gene TRBJ1-1; D is ambiguous. CDR1 and CDR2 (germline): LGHNA, YSLEER. The CDR3 has 14 residues. Trimming left V 4 bases short and J 2 bases short, with 11 bases between. The CDR3 DNA reads TGCGCCAGCAGCCGATTGGAAGGAAACACTGAAGCTTTCTTT. It is translated as CASSRLEGNTEAFF.

The rearrangement joins TRBV20-1 to TRBJ1-1; D not certain. CDR1 is DFQATT, CDR2 SNEGSKA, per germline (reference sequence). This CDR3 is 11 amino acids long. V lost 3 bases to trimming and J lost 8 bases, with 10 bases between them. This CDR3 reads CSASFGREAFF. The CDR3 DNA follows: TGCAGTGCTAGTTTTGGCAGGGAAGCTTTCTTT.

The chain joins TRBV5-1 to TRBJ2-5; D tentatively fits TRBD1 or TRBD2 (5 bases each). CDR1 SGHRS and CDR2 YFSETQ come from the germline V gene. The CDR3 extends over 14 amino acids. Deletions cut 0 bases from V and 3 bases from J, with 9 bases between. CDR3 protein: CASSLGGGEETQYF. CDR3 DNA: TGCGCCAGCAGCTTGGGTGGGGGTGAAGAGACCCAGTACTTC. The whole variable domain, remainder taken from reference TRBV5-1 and TRBJ2-5, is KAGVTQTPRYLIKTRGQQVTLSCSPISGHRSVSWYQQTPGQGLQFLFEYFSETQRNKGNFPGRFSGRQFSNSRSEMNVSTLELGDSALYLCASSLGGGEETQYFGPGTRLLVL.

The chain uses TRBV2 and TRBJ1-2; D unresolved. CDR1 is SNHLY and CDR2 is FYNNEI in the germline V gene. V lost 4 bases to trimming and J lost 1 base, with 10 bases between them. The CDR3 extends over 14 amino acids. CDR3 in amino acids: CASSVRDFNYGYTF. CDR3 in DNA: TGTGCCAGCAGTGTTAGAGACTTTAACTATGGCTACACCTTC.

This clone was counted only a few times. CDR3: CASSFVGREETQYF. CDR3 bases: TGCGCCAGCAGCTTCGTGGGGCGCGAAGAGACCCAGTACTTC. The chain couples TRBV5-1 to TRBJ2-5; maybe TRBD1 (5 bases). Trimming shortened V by 2 bases and J by 3 bases, and 11 bases separated the two germline ends. Germline CDR1 and CDR2: SGHRS and YFSETQ. The CDR3 runs to 14 residues.

CDR3 residues: CASSTLGDTQYF. The DNA for the CDR3 is TGTGCCAGCAGCACACTGGGGGATACGCAGTATTTT. The rearrangement uses TRBV7-9 and TRBJ2-3; D is unresolved. Trimming removed 5 bases from V and 6 bases from J, with 9 bases in between. Germline-derived CDR1 and CDR2 are SEHNR and FQNEAQ (reference sequence). The CDR3 loop spans 12 amino acids.

The chain carries TRBV5-1 and TRBJ1-6; 8 positions match TRBD1. V was clipped by 0 bases and J by 10 bases; unmatched bases: 6. Germline loops: CDR1 SGHRS, CDR2 YFSETQ. The CDR3 spans 15 residues. For the CDR3, the DNA is TGCGCCAGCAGCTTGGATTTACAGGGGGGATCACCCCTCCACTTT. Its translation is CASSLDLQGGSPLHF.

J is TRBJ2-7 and V is TRBV11-1, with a tentative D call TRBD2 (5 bases). The CDR3 length is 14 residues. The V end lost 2 bases, the J end lost 5 bases, and 13 bases lay between the germline ends. Germline V gene data show CDR1 as SGHAT and CDR2 as FQDESV (reference sequence). As DNA, the CDR3 is TGTGCCAGCAGCTTAATGCGCGGCGGGCACGAGCAGTACTTC. Translating it yields CASSLMRGGHEQYF.

The sample holds one count of this clone. The gene calls are TRBV4-3 and TRBJ1-2; tentatively, D is TRBD1 (6 bases). CDR3 length equals 13 residues. Trimming stripped 0 bases from V and 11 bases from J, with 13 bases between. The germline V gene has CDR1 LGHNA and CDR2 YSLEER. Written as DNA, the CDR3 is TGCGCCAGCAGCCAAGAACCAGGGACACGTTACACCTTC. Its translation: CASSQEPGTRYTF.

The table lists this clone with a few counts. The chain uses TRBV20-1 and TRBJ1-5, with unresolved D. The germline V gene has CDR1 DFQATT and CDR2 SNEGSKA (reference sequence). Trimming took 5 bases from V and 11 from J, leaving 10 bases between them. This CDR3 comprises 10 residues. DNA of the CDR3: TGCAGTGCTCGCCGTGAGGCCCAGCATTTT. Encoded protein: CSARREAQHF.

This clone turned up a few times. The chain combines TRBV7-3 with TRBJ2-2; the D gene is possibly TRBD2 (5 bases). The V and J ends lost 3 bases and 3 bases respectively, with 11 bases between them. This CDR3 spans 15 amino acids. From germline, CDR1 is SGHTA and CDR2 FQGTGA. In DNA form, the CDR3 reads TGTGCCAGCAGCTTGGGGAAAGCGGACACCGGGGAGCTGTTTTTT. It encodes CASSLGKADTGELFF.

This clone was counted a few times. The V call is TRBV19, the J call TRBJ1-2; TRBD1 agrees at 7 bases. The junction had 8 bases not matched to a gene; V was cut back by 3 bases and J by 4 bases. The CDR3 sequence is 15 residues long. Germline CDR1 is LNHDA and CDR2 is SQIVND (reference sequence). CDR3 nucleotides: TGTGCCAGTAGTATTTCCCCAGGGACAGCCTATGGCTACACCTTC. This gives the protein CASSISPGTAYGYTF.

This chain links TRBV5-1 with TRBJ2-7; D not resolved. Trimming removed 0 bases at V and 3 bases at J, with 19 bases between. This CDR3 spans 17 amino acids. Germline assignment: CDR1 SGHRS and CDR2 YFSETQ. CDR3 sequence: CASSLVRARADRYEQYF. The CDR3 DNA sequence: TGCGCCAGCAGCTTGGTGAGAGCAAGGGCCGATCGCTACGAGCAGTACTTC. Full variable domain (outside the CDR3, taken from reference TRBV5-1 and TRBJ2-7): KAGVTQTPRYLIKTRGQQVTLSCSPISGHRSVSWYQQTPGQGLQFLFEYFSETQRNKGNFPGRFSGRQFSNSRSEMNVSTLELGDSALYLCASSLVRARADRYEQYFGPGTRLTVT.

The chain joins TRBV5-4 to TRBJ1-6, with no clear D. Germline V gene sequence: CDR1 SGHNT, CDR2 YYREEE (reference sequence). V lost 0 bases to trimming and J lost 7 bases, with 11 bases between them. The CDR3 sequence is 15 residues long. The CDR3 DNA follows: TGTGCCAGCAGCTTGGATCTGGGAGGGAATTCACCCCTCCACTTT. Its translation is CASSLDLGGNSPLHF.

The chain carries TRBV7-2 and TRBJ1-5; D uncertain. Trimming removed 5 bases from V and 9 bases from J, with 14 bases in between. This CDR3 contains 13 residues. Germline assignment: CDR1 SGHTA and CDR2 FQGNSA. The CDR3 bases are TGTGCCAGCAGCGAGACACCCCTTTTGCCCCAGCATTTT. It yields the protein CASSETPLLPQHF.

This chain links TRBV9 with TRBJ1-3; perhaps TRBD1 as D (6 bases). Germline-derived CDR1 and CDR2 are SGDLS and YYNGEE. The V and J ends lost 6 bases and 1 base respectively, with 14 bases between them. There are 15 residues in the CDR3. CDR3 DNA sequence: TGTGCCAGCACGTGGGGAGGGGGATCTGGAAACACCATATATTTT. It yields the protein CASTWGGGSGNTIYF.

V gene TRBV5-1 combines with J gene TRBJ2-3; 8 nucleotides line up with TRBD2. Germline V gene lookup returns CDR1 SGHRS and CDR2 YFSETQ. J was trimmed by 2 bases and V by 0 bases; bases with no gene match: 5. CDR3 length: 16 residues. CDR3 sequence: CASSLEVAGITDTQYF. The CDR3 DNA reads as TGCGCCAGCAGCTTGGAAGTAGCGGGGATCACAGATACGCAGTATTTT. Full variable domain (rest looked up from reference TRBV5-1 and TRBJ2-3): KAGVTQTPRYLIKTRGQQVTLSCSPISGHRSVSWYQQTPGQGLQFLFEYFSETQRNKGNFPGRFSGRQFSNSRSEMNVSTLELGDSALYLCASSLEVAGITDTQYFGPGTRLTVL.

The CDR3 DNA reads TGCGCCAGCAGCCAACGACTAGCGGGGGATCCACTAGCCAAAAACATTCAGTACTTC. Translation gives CASSQRLAGDPLAKNIQYF. V and J are TRBV4-1 and TRBJ2-4; 12 bases are shared with TRBD2. J gave up 0 bases and V 2 bases, and 8 bases lay outside the gene matches. The germline V gene encodes CDR1 MGHRA and CDR2 YSYEKL. The CDR3 runs 19 residues.

This clone occurred a few times. The chain joins TRBV7-2 to TRBJ2-1, with 10 bases fitting TRBD2. CDR1 and CDR2 from the germline V gene are SGHTA and FQGNSA. The V segment lost 1 base and the J segment 9 bases; nucleotides outside the gene matches: 6. This CDR3 comprises 15 residues. The CDR3: CASSLERGGSTEQFF. The CDR3, as DNA: TGTGCCAGCAGCTTAGAGCGGGGGGGCTCCACTGAGCAGTTCTTC.

This clone showed up just a few times. The chain employs TRBV18 and TRBJ2-2; D is possibly TRBD2 (5 bases). This CDR3 has 15 amino acids. Germline values: CDR1 KGHSH, CDR2 LQKENI. Trimming pared 3 bases from V and 0 bases from J, leaving 8 bases between. The CDR3 DNA reads as TGTGCCAGCTCACCCAGCGGTTCGAACACCGGGGAGCTGTTTTTT. This gives the protein CASSPSGSNTGELFF.

CDR3 in DNA: TGTGCCAGCAGCTTACCCAACACCGGGGAGCTGTTTTTT. It encodes CASSLPNTGELFF. The chain is built from TRBV7-9 and TRBJ2-2; the D is unclear. The CDR3 has 13 amino acids. In germline, CDR1 is SEHNR, CDR2 FQNEAQ (reference sequence). Trimming pared 2 bases from V and 2 bases from J, leaving 3 bases between.

This chain connects TRBV25-1 to TRBJ1-2; 7 bases align to TRBD1. Losses at the gene ends were 6 bases for V and 8 bases for J; bases not matched to a gene: 6. This CDR3 region has 12 residues. Per the germline V gene, CDR1 is MGHDK and CDR2 is SYGVNS. This chain's CDR3 is CASRGGSRGYTF. The CDR3 bases are TGTGCCAGCAGAGGGGGCTCGCGGGGCTACACCTTC.

This chain uses TRBV7-9 with TRBJ2-7; 7 bases align to TRBD2. The CDR3 extends over 12 amino acids. With V trimmed by 5 bases and J by 2 bases, 0 bases remained unmatched. Germline V gives CDR1 SEHNR, CDR2 FQNEAQ (reference sequence). DNA for the CDR3: TGTGCCAGCAGCCGGGAGGCCTACGAGCAGTACTTC. It yields the protein CASSREAYEQYF. Based on the CDR3 plus reference TRBV7-9 and TRBJ2-7, the full variable domain is DTGVSQNPRHKITKRGQNVTFRCDPISEHNRLYWYRQTLGQGPEFLTYFQNEAQLEKSRLLSDRFSAERPKGSFSTLEIQRTEQGDSAMYLCASSREAYEQYFGPGTRLTVT.

This clone has only a few counts. V gene TRBV7-2 combines with J gene TRBJ1-5, with D possibly matching TRBD1 (6 bases). This CDR3 is 16 amino acids long. Germline V gene lookup returns CDR1 SGHTA and CDR2 FQGNSA. Between the trimmed V and J ends, which lost 5 bases and 5 bases, there was a span of 19 bases. For the CDR3, the DNA is TGTGCCAGCAGCCAAGGGGGTGGGGACCGCCATCAGCCCCAGCATTTT. It yields the protein CASSQGGGDRHQPQHF.